This is a list of T cell receptor beta chains from one sample in a study of blood T cell repertoires in COVID-19. Using immunoSEQ multiplex PCR, the repertoire was profiled, and TCRdb retains in-frame clones only, with some absent. The sample has about 100,000 clones; about 80% are singletons. The sequenced sample consisted of peripheral blood. The origin of the receptors is a man between 65 and 85 years old with acute or convalescent COVID-19. Each CDR3 is given with its conserved first and last residue. Fields, in order: CDR3 DNA, CDR3 protein, D gene, clone size, V gene, J gene. A D gene is named only where the DNA matches it firmly. A clone size is listed for some rows: how often the clone was seen (once, few, many), or a class if it is expanded.

TGTGCCAGCAGCCCTCGAGTGGATAATTCACCCCTCCACTTT	CASSPRVDNSPLHF	-	-	TRBV9	TRBJ1-6
TGTGCCAGCAGCCAGCCGAGTATCCAAGAGACCCAGTACTTC	CASSQPSIQETQYF	-	-	TRBV7-8	TRBJ2-5
TGTGCCAGCACCCTCGACAGAAATGGCTACACCTTC	CASTLDRNGYTF	-	-	TRBV2	TRBJ1-2
TGTGCCAGCAGACCCATGACAGGGGCTGGGGTGGCAGCTTTCTTT	CASRPMTGAGVAAFF	TRBD1	-	TRBV2	TRBJ1-1
TGTGCCAGCAGCTTTACCGGGTCTATGGTGGGCTACACCTTC	CASSFTGSMVGYTF	-	-	TRBV7-3	TRBJ1-2
TGTGCCAGCAGTTTGGACAGGGAAAGGGCTGAAGCTTTCTTT	CASSLDRERAEAFF	TRBD1	few	TRBV27	TRBJ1-1
TGTGCCAGCAGCCTCGACGGGGGAGGAAATTCACCCCTCCACTTT	CASSLDGGGNSPLHF	-	-	TRBV11-2	TRBJ1-6
TGTGCCAGCAGCCCTGTGGCGGCCGGGAAGAGGAACACTGAAGCTTTCTTT	CASSPVAAGKRNTEAFF	-	once	TRBV3-1/TRBV3-2	TRBJ1-1
TGTGCCAGTAGTATAAGGACAGCCGGTAATCAGCCCCAGCATTTT	CASSIRTAGNQPQHF	-	-	TRBV19	TRBJ1-5
TGCGCCAGCAGCCAAGTGGTGGGACTAGCTAACTACGAGCAGTACTTC	CASSQVVGLANYEQYF	TRBD2	-	TRBV4-3	TRBJ2-7
TGTGCCAGCAGTACCGGGACAGGCGATGAAAAACTGTTTTTT	CASSTGTGDEKLFF	TRBD1	once	TRBV6-5	TRBJ1-4
TGTGCCAGCAGTTACAGGGGCTCGAACACTGAAGCTTTCTTT	CASSYRGSNTEAFF	-	-	TRBV6-2/TRBV6-3	TRBJ1-1
TGTGCCAGCAGCCCAAGACTAGCGGGGTACACAGATACGCAGTATTTT	CASSPRLAGYTDTQYF	TRBD2	-	TRBV7-9	TRBJ2-3
TGTGCCAGCAGCCAAGATAGCGCCGGCACTGAAGCTTTCTTT	CASSQDSAGTEAFF	-	-	TRBV3-1/TRBV3-2	TRBJ1-1
TGTGCCAGCAGTTACTCGTATAGGGGCGGCCATCAGCCCCAGCATTTT	CASSYSYRGGHQPQHF	-	-	TRBV6-5	TRBJ1-5
TGTGCCAGTAGTGCGTCATCCATCTCGGGGAACATTCAGTACTTC	CASSASSISGNIQYF	-	-	TRBV19	TRBJ2-4
TGTGCCAGCAGCTTAGTCACCGGGACAGGTAATCAGCCCCAGCATTTT	CASSLVTGTGNQPQHF	TRBD1	once	TRBV7-2	TRBJ1-5
TGTGCCAGCAGCTTTGACAGGGGGAAAGGTGGCTACACCTTC	CASSFDRGKGGYTF	TRBD1	-	TRBV11-2	TRBJ1-2
TGTGCCAGCAGTTTGACGGGGGAATCCTACGAGCAGTACTTC	CASSLTGESYEQYF	-	-	TRBV28	TRBJ2-7
TGTGCCATCAGTTCAGACCAGGGAGGAGGGTCCGAGCAGTACTTC	CAISSDQGGGSEQYF	-	-	TRBV10-3	TRBJ2-7
TGTGCCAGCACCGTGACAGGGAAAACTGAAGCTTTCTTT	CASTVTGKTEAFF	TRBD1	-	TRBV6-5	TRBJ1-1
TGTGCCAGCAGTTACCGCTTTAGTCAGACCCAGTACTTC	CASSYRFSQTQYF	-	-	TRBV6-5	TRBJ2-5
TGTGCCAGCAACCGGGACAGGGCTTATGGCTACACCTTC	CASNRDRAYGYTF	TRBD1	few	TRBV19	TRBJ1-2